This T cell receptor (beta chain) appears in the sequencing data of a study of T cell clonotyping in hematopoietic cell transplantation. Notes on the study in general: Recipient TCR diversity dropped after transplant; expanded clonotypes rose from day 30 to 180.

The CDR3 is 15 amino acids. V lost 4 bases to trimming and J lost 4 bases; unmatched junction nucleotides: 5. CDR1 and CDR2 (germline): MGHDK, SYGVNS. Relative to its sample, this clone is medium-sized (0.01 to 0.1%). Its antigen is unidentified. The time point is: recipient sample about 28 days before transplant, after cytoreduction. Method: immunoSEQ multiplex PCR; TCRdb's copy keeps in-frame clones and lacks some. Of approximately 50,000 clones listed, approximately 90% are singletons. Here the sequenced sample was peripheral blood mononuclear cells, taken before stem cell transplant. The receptor was isolated from a man between 60 and 75 years old with biphenotypic leukemia. Some clones in this sample may be carry-over from other donors' samples. The V and J genes are TRBV25-1 and TRBJ2-2, with 8 bases aligning to TRBD1. For the CDR3, the DNA is TGTGCCAGCAGTGTGGGGACAGGAACCACCGGGGAGCTGTTTTTT. It encodes CASSVGTGTTGELFF.